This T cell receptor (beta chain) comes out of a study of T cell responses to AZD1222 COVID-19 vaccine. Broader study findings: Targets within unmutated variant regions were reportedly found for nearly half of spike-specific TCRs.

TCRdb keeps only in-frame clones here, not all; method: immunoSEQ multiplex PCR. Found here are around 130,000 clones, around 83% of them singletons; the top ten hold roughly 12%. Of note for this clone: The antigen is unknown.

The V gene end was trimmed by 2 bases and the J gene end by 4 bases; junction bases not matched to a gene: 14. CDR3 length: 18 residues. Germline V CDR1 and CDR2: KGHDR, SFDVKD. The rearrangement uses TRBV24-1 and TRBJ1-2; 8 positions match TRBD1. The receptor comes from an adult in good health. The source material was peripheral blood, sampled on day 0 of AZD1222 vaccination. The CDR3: CATSDWTGTGSSFYGYTF. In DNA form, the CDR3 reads TGTGCCACCAGTGATTGGACCGGGACAGGTTCCTCGTTCTATGGCTACACCTTC.